This passage covers 12 T cell receptor beta chains from one sample sequenced in a study of T cell changes during pregnancy in multiple sclerosis. Sequencing was performed with immunoSEQ multiplex PCR; in TCRdb, only in-frame clones are kept and a portion is missing. The sample contains tens of thousands of clones, around 93% of which appear only once. Specimen: peripheral blood, collected after pregnancy. These receptors all come from a female donor with multiple sclerosis, enrolled in a pregnancy study.

The chain carries TRBV18 and TRBJ2-3; the match to TRBD2 covers 10 bases. Germline loops: CDR1 KGHSH, CDR2 LQKENI. After removal of 2 bases from V and 0 bases from J, the junction contained 11 bases not matched to a gene. The CDR3 contains 19 residues. CDR3: CASSPLSLAGASSTDTQYF. The CDR3 nucleotides are TGTGCCAGCTCACCATTGTCGCTAGCGGGGGCCAGTAGCACAGATACGCAGTATTTT.

The chain couples TRBV18 to TRBJ1-2, with 7 nucleotides matching TRBD1. V lost 3 bases, J lost 2 bases, and 0 bases stayed unmatched. Germline-derived CDR1 and CDR2 are KGHSH and LQKENI. This CDR3 spans 13 amino acids. CDR3 protein: CASSPDRNYGYTF. The CDR3 nucleotides read TGTGCCAGCTCACCGGACAGGAACTATGGCTACACCTTC.

The chain joins TRBV5-4 to TRBJ2-7, with 10 bases that match TRBD2. The CDR3 runs 15 residues. After removal of 4 bases from V and 2 bases from J, the junction contained 6 bases not matched to a gene. The germline V gene has CDR1 SGHNT and CDR2 YYREEE (reference sequence). The CDR3 DNA follows: TGTGCCAGCAGCGGGGGACTAGCGCGAACCTACGAGCAGTACTTC. Its translation: CASSGGLARTYEQYF.

The chain combines TRBV7-2 with TRBJ1-4; the match to TRBD1 covers 7 bases. This CDR3 has 14 amino acids. Germline V CDR1 and CDR2: SGHTA, FQGNSA. Trimming removed 4 bases from V and 7 bases from J; junction bases left unmatched: 6. The CDR3 DNA is TGTGCCAGCAGCTCAGGACAGGTCGGTGAAAAACTGTTTTTT. Translating gives CASSSGQVGEKLFF.

V usage is TRBV6-6 and J usage is TRBJ2-7, with D tentatively TRBD2 (5 bases). The ends were cut back, 4 bases at V and 0 bases at J, with 10 bases in the middle. There are 14 residues in the CDR3. The germline gives CDR1 MNHNY, CDR2 SVGAGI (reference sequence). This chain's CDR3 is CASSSRGVSYEQYF. The CDR3, as DNA: TGTGCCAGCAGTTCCCGGGGAGTCTCCTACGAGCAGTACTTC.

The genes are TRBV6-6 and TRBJ2-1, with 10 bases identical to TRBD2. The germline V gene encodes CDR1 MNHNY and CDR2 SVGAGI (reference sequence). The CDR3 loop spans 15 amino acids. J lost 6 bases, V lost 0 bases, and 2 bases had no gene match. The CDR3, as DNA: TGTGCCAGCAGTTACTCGCTAGCGGGGGCCAATGAGCAGTTCTTC. Amino acids: CASSYSLAGANEQFF.

This rearrangement joins TRBV6-5 to TRBJ1-2; TRBD1 aligns across 7 bases. The CDR3 totals 13 residues. The V gene end was trimmed by 5 bases and the J gene end by 7 bases; junction bases not matched to a gene: 7. CDR1 is MNHEY, CDR2 SVGAGI, per germline. CDR3 protein: CASSPDRWGGYTF. The CDR3 nucleotides read TGTGCCAGCAGTCCGGACAGGTGGGGTGGCTACACCTTC.

The chain carries TRBV7-2 and TRBJ1-5; 9 bases are shared with TRBD1. The ends lost 5 bases at V and 6 bases at J; junction bases unmatched: 5. CDR3 length: 14 residues. Germline values: CDR1 SGHTA, CDR2 FQGNSA. This chain's CDR3 is CASSLDRGIQPQHF. CDR3 in DNA: TGTGCCAGCAGCCTGGACAGGGGAATTCAGCCCCAGCATTTT.

V is TRBV6-1 and J is TRBJ2-2; perhaps TRBD1 as D (6 bases). The CDR3 covers 16 residues. CDR1 is MNHNS and CDR2 is SASEGT in the germline V gene. V was cut by 4 bases and J by 2 bases, with 14 bases left in between. The CDR3 DNA follows: TGTGCCAGCAGTGCTCGTCTACAGGGCAACACCGGGGAGCTGTTTTTT. Amino acids: CASSARLQGNTGELFF.

The chain has TRBV5-4 and TRBJ2-3, with 7 bases identical to TRBD1. This CDR3 comprises 14 residues. CDR1 and CDR2 (germline): SGHNT, YYREEE (reference sequence). Trimming at V came to 4 bases and at J to 0 bases, leaving 2 bases not matched to a gene. CDR3 nucleotides: TGTGCCAGCAGCGAGGGACAGAGCACAGATACGCAGTATTTT. Translating it yields CASSEGQSTDTQYF.

This chain connects TRBV7-3 to TRBJ2-3; 10 nucleotides match TRBD2. V shed 3 bases and J 3 bases; nucleotides not matched to a gene: 3. Per germline, CDR1 SGHTA and CDR2 FQGTGA. The length of the CDR3 is 15 residues. CDR3 coding DNA: TGTGCCAGCAGCTTTGGACTAGCGGCTACAGATACGCAGTATTTT. Translating gives CASSFGLAATDTQYF.

The chain joins TRBV7-6 to TRBJ1-5, with 7 bases fitting TRBD1. The V gene's germline CDR1 is SGHVS and CDR2 FNYEAQ. The CDR3 covers 14 residues. V trimming: 2 bases; J trimming: 6 bases; junction bases outside the gene matches: 4. CDR3 loop: CASSLQGGTQPQHF. DNA of the CDR3: TGTGCCAGCAGCTTACAAGGGGGCACTCAGCCCCAGCATTTT.